Listed below are T cell receptor beta chains from one sample, sequenced in a study of identical twins. TCRdb redid the calling of the 5' RACE reads with MiXCR, one entry per CDR3 protein. The table includes around 670,000 distinct CDR3 sequences, roughly 6.2% detected once. Source material: naive T cells sorted from blood. The receptors stem from a man aged 18 to 29 in good health. Each CDR3 is given with its conserved first and last residue. D genes are given only for firm matches. Not every row has a clone size; where given, it reads once, few, many or a size class.

size: many
J: TRBJ2-7
D: -
V: TRBV7-9
CDR3: CASSTTTYEQYF
DNA: TGTGCCAGCAGCACAACCACTTACGAGCAGTACTTC

size: many
J: TRBJ2-1
D: TRBD2
V: TRBV10-3
CDR3: CAISLSGLAGNEQFF
DNA: TGTGCCATCAGCCTATCCGGACTAGCGGGTAATGAGCAGTTCTTC

size: -
J: TRBJ1-5
D: -
V: TRBV30
CDR3: CAWSVGNLYSNQPQHF
DNA: TGTGCCTGGAGTGTTGGGAATTTGTATAGCAATCAGCCCCAGCATTTT

size: many
J: TRBJ2-1
D: TRBD2
V: TRBV5-1
CDR3: CASSQAGLAGELYNEQFF
DNA: TGCGCCAGCAGCCAAGCGGGACTAGCGGGAGAGCTCTACAATGAGCAGTTCTTC

size: -
J: TRBJ2-1
D: TRBD2
V: TRBV20-1
CDR3: CSAFTGTRGNEQFF
DNA: TGCAGTGCTTTTACCGGGACTAGGGGGAATGAGCAGTTCTTC

size: many
J: TRBJ2-7
D: -
V: TRBV5-1
CDR3: CASSVGPYDRAYEQYF
DNA: TGCGCCAGCAGCGTCGGGCCGTATGACAGAGCCTACGAGCAGTACTTC

size: many
J: TRBJ2-1
D: TRBD2
V: TRBV15
CDR3: CATSGRGYNEQFF
DNA: TGTGCCACTAGCGGGAGAGGTTACAATGAGCAGTTCTTC

size: -
J: TRBJ2-1
D: TRBD1
V: TRBV20-1
CDR3: CSARDGTGSYEQFF
DNA: TGCAGTGCTAGAGACGGGACAGGGTCCTATGAGCAGTTCTTC

size: many
J: TRBJ2-7
D: TRBD1
V: TRBV12-3/TRBV12-4
CDR3: CASRETGDIEQYF
DNA: TGTGCCAGCAGGGAGACAGGGGACATCGAGCAGTACTTC

size: -
J: TRBJ1-5
D: TRBD1
V: TRBV4-3
CDR3: CASSQGTGTGQPQHF
DNA: TGCGCCAGCAGCCAAGGGACAGGGACAGGCCAGCCCCAGCATTTT

size: -
J: TRBJ1-2
D: -
V: TRBV28
CDR3: CASSLRQPYGYTF
DNA: TGTGCCAGCAGTTTAAGACAGCCCTATGGCTACACCTTC

size: -
J: TRBJ2-7
D: TRBD2
V: TRBV7-2
CDR3: CASVWNSAGGEQYF
DNA: TGTGCCAGCGTCTGGAATTCAGCGGGAGGCGAGCAGTACTTC

size: -
J: TRBJ2-2
D: TRBD2
V: TRBV10-2
CDR3: CASSDISWASGNTGELFF
DNA: TGCGCCAGCAGTGATATATCCTGGGCTAGCGGGAACACCGGGGAGCTGTTTTTT

size: few
J: TRBJ2-5
D: TRBD2
V: TRBV10-3
CDR3: CAATGGGYQETQYF
DNA: TGTGCCGCCACTGGCGGGGGGTACCAAGAGACCCAGTACTTC

size: few
J: TRBJ2-1
D: TRBD1
V: TRBV30
CDR3: CAWKPGQGYNEQFF
DNA: TGTGCCTGGAAACCCGGACAGGGGTACAATGAGCAGTTCTTC

size: many
J: TRBJ2-7
D: TRBD2
V: TRBV29-1
CDR3: CSGGTREYEQYF
DNA: TGCAGCGGTGGGACGCGGGAGTACGAGCAGTACTTC

size: -
J: TRBJ1-4
D: TRBD1
V: TRBV4-1
CDR3: CASRKPGQGAKRGLFF
DNA: TGCGCCAGCAGGAAACCGGGACAGGGGGCGAAACGCGGGCTGTTTTTT

size: -
J: TRBJ2-4
D: TRBD1
V: TRBV5-1
CDR3: CASSPRQGADIQYF
DNA: TGCGCCAGCAGCCCGCGCCAGGGGGCGGACATTCAGTACTTC

size: few
J: TRBJ1-5
D: TRBD1
V: TRBV6-5
CDR3: CASSYDRVSQPQHF
DNA: TGTGCCAGCAGTTACGACAGGGTTTCTCAGCCCCAGCATTTT

size: few
J: TRBJ1-3
D: -
V: TRBV12-3/TRBV12-4
CDR3: CASTPRQIGNTIYF
DNA: TGTGCCAGCACCCCCAGGCAGATTGGAAACACCATATATTTT